This record looks at one T cell receptor beta chain sequence and its context. The data belong to a study of identical twins. CDR3 size: 15 residues. V shed 2 bases and J 4 bases; nucleotides not matched to a gene: 8. Germline V gene data show CDR1 as DFQATT and CDR2 as SNEGSKA (reference sequence). TCRdb independently ran MiXCR on the 5' RACE reads; one entry per CDR3 protein. The repertoire consists of approximately 1.8 million distinct CDR3 sequences, with under 35% occurring once and the leading ten covering about 0.3%. The receptor was derived from a newborn girl in good health. Material: cord blood. The rearrangement joins TRBV20-1 to TRBJ1-5; 7 bases agree with TRBD1. CDR3 nucleotides: TGCAGTGCTAGACTCAGACAGGGACTAAATCAGCCCCAGCATTTT. Translation: CSARLRQGLNQPQHF.